Below are 10 T cell receptor beta chains sequenced from a single sample in a study of tumor and adjacent non-tumor tissue in lung cancer. This sample's RNA came from whole unsorted tissue. A modified ARM-PCR protocol with three rounds of nested PCR amplified TCRbeta. TCRdb re-analysed the multiplex PCR reads in MiXCR, keeping a single row per CDR3 protein. Of under 150,000 distinct CDR3 sequences in the sample, 60% to 70% are singletons; the top ten hold approximately 18%. The sample was lung tumor tissue. The receptors were gathered from a man between 60 and 75 years old with small cell lung cancer.

This clonotype has just one count. The V call is TRBV20-1, the J call TRBJ2-7, with a possible D match to TRBD2 (6 bases). CDR3 length: 12 amino acids. Per germline, CDR1 DFQATT and CDR2 SNEGSKA (reference sequence). CDR3 residues: CIAGPSPYEQYV. In DNA form, the CDR3 reads TGCATCGCGGGACCGAGCCCCTACGAGCAGTACGTA.

The chain employs TRBV12-3 or TRBV12-4 and TRBJ1-5; no firm D call. V shed 6 bases and J shed 7 bases, with 16 bases lying between them. The CDR3 is made up of 14 amino acids. The CDR3 nucleotides are TGTGCCAGCAGATCTGGACGGGGTGACCAGCCCCAGCATTTT. Its protein is CASRSGRGDQPQHF.

On this clonotype: At one end, the junction sequence differs from germline, possibly due to a read error. The gene calls are TRBV4-1 and TRBJ1-3; D remains unclear. CDR1 and CDR2 from the germline V gene are MGHRA and YSYEKL. The CDR3 sequence is 15 residues long. The CDR3, as DNA: TGCGCCAGCGGCCAAGATCCCAACTCTGGAAACGCCATATATTTT. Its protein product is CASGQDPNSGNAIYF.

In the case of this clonotype: A much bigger clone sits one base away, suggesting this may be a read error. The chain uses TRBV5-4 and TRBJ2-5; 7 bases are a match to TRBD2. Germline V CDR1 and CDR2: SGHNT, YYREEE (reference sequence). The CDR3 loop spans 14 amino acids. The CDR3 region has the DNA TGTGCCGGCAGCTTGGGGAGGGTCCAAGATACCCAGTACTTC. This gives the protein CAGSLGRVQDTQYF.

This clonotype was recorded at least ten times. The gene calls are TRBV5-4 and TRBJ1-4; 9 positions match TRBD1. The CDR3 loop spans 14 amino acids. Germline-derived CDR1 and CDR2 are SGHNT and YYREEE (reference sequence). Unmatched junction bases numbered 5, after V lost 4 bases and J lost 7 bases. The CDR3 loop reads CASSPGQGIEKLFF. CDR3 in DNA: TGTGCCAGCAGCCCGGGACAGGGAATTGAAAAACTGTTTTTT.

The gene calls are TRBV5-1 and TRBJ2-1; 8 positions match TRBD2. CDR1 is SGHRS, CDR2 YFSETQ, per germline. V was clipped by 2 bases and J by 2 bases; unmatched bases: 3. CDR3 length equals 15 residues. The CDR3: CASSLSGSPYNEQFF. The CDR3 DNA is TGCGCCAGCAGCTTAAGCGGGAGCCCCTACAATGAGCAGTTCTTC.

A note on this clonotype: This may come from a read error, since a much larger clone is one base off. The rearrangement links TRBV10-2 to TRBJ1-2, with D hard to call. Trimming shortened V by 3 bases and J by 0 bases, and 11 bases separated the two germline ends. The CDR3 is 15 residues long. Germline CDR1 WSHSY, CDR2 SAAADI. The DNA of the CDR3 is TGCGCCAGCAGTGATTCTCGGCGGGCTAACTATGGCTACACCTTC. This codes for CASSDSRRANYGYTF.

Many counts were recorded for this clonotype. The chain uses TRBV11-3 and TRBJ2-7; TRBD2 aligns across 8 bases. Trimming removed 3 bases from V and 3 bases from J; junction bases left unmatched: 1. CDR1 and CDR2 (germline): SGHNT, YENEEA. The CDR3 sequence is 13 residues long. The CDR3 reads CASSLGLDYEQYF. The CDR3 nucleotides read TGTGCCAGCAGCTTGGGACTAGACTACGAGCAGTACTTC. The whole variable domain, filled in from reference TRBV11-3 and TRBJ2-7, reads EAGVVQSPRYKIIEKKQPVAFWCNPISGHNTLYWYLQNLGQGPELLIRYENEEAVDDSQLPKDRFSAERLKGVDSTLKIQPAELGDSAVYLCASSLGLDYEQYFGPGTRLTVT.

Points on this clonotype: This clone may be a read error of a much larger clone one base away. V is TRBV5-6 and J is TRBJ2-7; 7 bases agree with TRBD1. V trimming: 4 bases; J trimming: 3 bases; junction bases outside the gene matches: 7. Germline V gene lookup returns CDR1 SGHDT and CDR2 YYEEEE. The CDR3 runs 14 residues. The chain's CDR3 is CASSRIGGYYEQYF. As DNA, the CDR3 is TGTGCCAGCAGCCGGATAGGGGGCTACTACGAGCAGTACTTC.

V usage is TRBV6-1 and J usage is TRBJ2-7, with 11 bases lining up with TRBD1. The V and J ends lost 3 bases and 6 bases, in that order; junction bases with no gene match: 10. The CDR3 has 16 amino acids. Germline V lookup: CDR1 MNHNS, CDR2 SASEGT. The chain's CDR3 is CASSEDRGLFQGEQYV. In DNA form, the CDR3 reads TGTGCCAGCAGTGAGGACAGGGGGCTTTTCCAGGGCGAGCAGTACGTC.